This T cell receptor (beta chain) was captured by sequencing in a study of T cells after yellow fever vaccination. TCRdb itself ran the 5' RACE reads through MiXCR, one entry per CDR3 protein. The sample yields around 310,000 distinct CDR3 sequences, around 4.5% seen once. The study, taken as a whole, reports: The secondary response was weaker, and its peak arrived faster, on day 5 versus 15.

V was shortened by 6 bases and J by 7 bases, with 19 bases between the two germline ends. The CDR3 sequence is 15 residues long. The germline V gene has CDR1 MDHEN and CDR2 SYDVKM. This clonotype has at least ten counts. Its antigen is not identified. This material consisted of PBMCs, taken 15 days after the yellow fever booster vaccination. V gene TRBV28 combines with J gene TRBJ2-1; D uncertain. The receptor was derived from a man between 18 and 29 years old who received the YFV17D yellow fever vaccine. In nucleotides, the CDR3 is TGTGCCAGCAGCACCCCGGTTCCCGTCGTAAATGAGCAGTTCTTC. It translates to CASSTPVPVVNEQFF. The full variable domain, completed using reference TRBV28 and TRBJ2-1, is DVKVTQSSRYLVKRTGEKVFLECVQDMDHENMFWYRQDPGLGLRLIYFSYDVKMKEKGDIPEGYSVSREKKERFSLILESASTNQTSMYLCASSTPVPVVNEQFFGPGTRLTVL.